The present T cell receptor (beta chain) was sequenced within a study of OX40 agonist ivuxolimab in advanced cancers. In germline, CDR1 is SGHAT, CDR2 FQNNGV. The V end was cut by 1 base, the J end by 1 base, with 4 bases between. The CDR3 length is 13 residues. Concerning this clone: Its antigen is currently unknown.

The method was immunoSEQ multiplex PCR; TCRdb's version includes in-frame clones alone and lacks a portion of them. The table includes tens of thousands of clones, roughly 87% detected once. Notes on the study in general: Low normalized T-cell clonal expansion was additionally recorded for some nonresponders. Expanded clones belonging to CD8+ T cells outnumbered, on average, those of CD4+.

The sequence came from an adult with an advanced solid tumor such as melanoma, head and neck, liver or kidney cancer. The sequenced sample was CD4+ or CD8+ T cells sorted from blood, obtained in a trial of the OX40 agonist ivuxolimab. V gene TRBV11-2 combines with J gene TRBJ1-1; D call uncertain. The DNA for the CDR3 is TGTGCCAGCAGCTTAGCGGGGAACACTGAAGCTTTCTTT. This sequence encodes CASSLAGNTEAFF.